The 5 T cell receptor beta chains below all came from one sample that was sequenced in a study of shared clonotypes between healthy human individuals. Sequenced by immunoSEQ multiplex PCR; TCRdb stores in-frame clones only, minus some. The repertoire has more than 2,000,000 clones, over 85% of them found once; the top ten carry over 0.12%. The material sequenced was naive CD4+ T cells sorted from blood. Regarding subset: CD45RA+ positively selected. These receptor sequences come from a man aged 18-30 years in good health.

J is TRBJ2-3 and V is TRBV27; no definite D call. Trimming shortened V by 3 bases and J by 2 bases, and 18 bases separated the two germline ends. CDR1 is MNHEY and CDR2 is SMNVEV in the germline V gene (reference sequence). The CDR3 is 17 residues long. The DNA of the CDR3 is TGTGCCAGCAGTTTTCTAGGCCTACAAGACGACACAGATACGCAGTATTTT. Translation: CASSFLGLQDDTDTQYF.

The chain combines TRBV27 with TRBJ2-7; a possible D gene is TRBD1 (5 bases). The CDR3 loop spans 17 amino acids. CDR1 MNHEY and CDR2 SMNVEV come from the germline V gene (reference sequence). The V gene lost 0 bases and the J gene lost 0 bases, with 15 bases spanning the gap. CDR3: CASSLSGQDLFSYEQYF. CDR3 coding DNA: TGTGCCAGCAGTTTATCGGGGCAGGACCTTTTCTCCTACGAGCAGTACTTC.

The V call is TRBV18, the J call TRBJ2-1, with 7 bases aligning to TRBD2. Trimming cost V 0 bases and J 6 bases; bases outside gene matches: 8. The germline gives CDR1 KGHSH, CDR2 LQKENI. The length of the CDR3 is 16 residues. Here the CDR3 reads CASSPPGRGDLNEQFF. CDR3 coding DNA: TGTGCCAGCTCACCACCGGGGAGGGGCGATCTCAATGAGCAGTTCTTC.

Comments on this clone: Other DNA sequences in the sample encode the same CDR3. V and J are TRBV5-1 and TRBJ2-2, with no clear D. V was shortened by 3 bases and J by 0 bases, with 9 bases between the two germline ends. CDR1 is SGHRS and CDR2 is YFSETQ in the germline V gene. There are 15 residues in the CDR3. The CDR3 DNA reads TGCGCCAGCAGCTCTGGTAGCCCGAACACCGGGGAGCTGTTTTTT. Its translation is CASSSGSPNTGELFF. Filled out from reference TRBV5-1 and TRBJ2-2, the complete variable domain reads KAGVTQTPRYLIKTRGQQVTLSCSPISGHRSVSWYQQTPGQGLQFLFEYFSETQRNKGNFPGRFSGRQFSNSRSEMNVSTLELGDSALYLCASSSGSPNTGELFFGEGSRLTVL.

V usage is TRBV10-1 and J usage is TRBJ2-2, with D possibly matching TRBD2 (6 bases). Trimming removed 3 bases from V and 0 bases from J, with 11 bases in between. Germline V gene data show CDR1 as WNHNN and CDR2 as SYGVQD (reference sequence). This CDR3 contains 16 residues. Here the CDR3 DNA reads TGCGCCAGCAGTGACCTGGCGGGATCGAACACCGGGGAGCTGTTTTTT. Residues: CASSDLAGSNTGELFF.